The rows below give T cell receptor beta chains drawn from one sample of a study of shared clonotypes between healthy human individuals. Generated by immunoSEQ multiplex PCR, the TCRdb table keeps only in-frame clones and is missing some. This table holds over 2 million clones, under 95% found once. The sequenced sample was naive CD4+ T cells from PBMCs. These TCRs come from a man aged 18 to 29 in good health. Some clones in this sample may be carry-over from other donors' samples. Each CDR3 is given with its conserved first and last residue. The D gene is left open where the match is weak. Only some rows state a clone size, as once, few, many or a class for expanded clones.

TGTGCCAGCAGTGAAGACACCTACGAGCAGTACTTC	CASSEDTYEQYF	.	TRBV2	TRBJ2-7	.
TGTGCCAGCAGCTTACAGGGTAATCAGCCCCAGCATTTT	CASSLQGNQPQHF	.	TRBV7-6	TRBJ1-5	.
TGTGCCAGCAGCGTAGAATCATTTGATGAGCAGTACTTC	CASSVESFDEQYF	once	TRBV9	TRBJ2-7	.
TGTGCCAGCAGCTCTACGGGGGGGAGAGCGACTGAAGCTTTCTTT	CASSSTGGRATEAFF	.	TRBV6-5	TRBJ1-1	.
TGCGCCAGCAGCGGGGACAGTTGGAACACTGAAGCTTTCTTT	CASSGDSWNTEAFF	.	TRBV5-1	TRBJ1-1	TRBD1
TGTGCCAGCAGTGTTGATCGTTCCTACGAGCAGTACTTC	CASSVDRSYEQYF	few	TRBV2	TRBJ2-7	.
TGTGCCAGCAGCCCGGGAGGGGCCGGAAACACCATATATTTT	CASSPGGAGNTIYF	.	TRBV5-5	TRBJ1-3	.
TGTGCCAGCAGGCTTACTAGCCCTGGGGGCAATGAGCAGTTCTTC	CASRLTSPGGNEQFF	once	TRBV28	TRBJ2-1	.
TGTGCCAGCAGTTCCCCCCGGACAGGGGCTAGGACTGAAGCTTTCTTT	CASSSPRTGARTEAFF	.	TRBV28	TRBJ1-1	TRBD1
TGCGCCAGCAGCTTGACTGGGGGGTGGGACGAGCAGTACTTC	CASSLTGGWDEQYF	.	TRBV5-1	TRBJ2-7	.
TGTGCCAGCAGGTACAATAAGGGACAGCCCCAGCATTTT	CASRYNKGQPQHF	.	TRBV2	TRBJ1-5	.
TGTGCCAGTAGCCCACAGGGGATATACGAAGCTTTCTTT	CASSPQGIYEAFF	.	TRBV19	TRBJ1-1	TRBD1
TGTGCCAGCGGGGGACAGGGTTCTAGAGAGACCCAGTACTTC	CASGGQGSRETQYF	.	TRBV28	TRBJ2-5	TRBD1
TGTGCCAGCATAAGGGGAGTGGCCGGGGAGCTGTTTTTT	CASIRGVAGELFF	.	TRBV2	TRBJ2-2	.
TGTGCCAGCAGCTTGCCGGGAGGCACAGATACGCAGTATTTT	CASSLPGGTDTQYF	.	TRBV5-5	TRBJ2-3	.
TGTGCTAGTGGTTTGTGGCAGGGTGGGGTTTTCACTGAAGCTTTCTTT	CASGLWQGGVFTEAFF	few	TRBV12-5	TRBJ1-1	.
TGTGCCAGCAGCTATGTCGGTAGCGGGACTCAAGAGACCCAGTACTTC	CASSYVGSGTQETQYF	.	TRBV9	TRBJ2-5	TRBD2
TGTGCCAGCCAAGGGAGGGATGAGCAGTTCTTC	CASQGRDEQFF	.	TRBV19	TRBJ2-1	TRBD2
TGTGCCAGCCTGGGACTAGCGGGAGGAGAAGGGGAGCTGTTTTTT	CASLGLAGGEGELFF	.	TRBV27	TRBJ2-2	TRBD2
TGTGCCAGCAGTGAAATTCCGGGGGGGGTGAACACTGAAGCTTTCTTT	CASSEIPGGVNTEAFF	once	TRBV6-1	TRBJ1-1	.
TGTGCCAGCAGCGTTAGCGGGATGGTAAATGAGCAGTTCTTC	CASSVSGMVNEQFF	.	TRBV9	TRBJ2-1	TRBD2
TGTGCCTGGAGTGATGGGTTGGGGGAAAAACTGTTTTTT	CAWSDGLGEKLFF	few	TRBV30	TRBJ1-4	.
TGTGCCAGCAGTTTATTGAGTGGGGCGGCGGCCCCCTACGAGCAGTACTTC	CASSLLSGAAAPYEQYF	.	TRBV28	TRBJ2-7	.
TGTGCCAGCAGCTTACGGGACAGAGATACCGGGGAGCTGTTTTTT	CASSLRDRDTGELFF	once	TRBV5-8	TRBJ2-2	TRBD1